A single sample is the source of the 17 T cell receptor beta chains below, sequenced in a study of T cell repertoires in cytomegalovirus infection. Which antigens these TCRs recognize remains unknown. MiXCR, applied by TCRdb to the reads, yields one record per CDR3 protein. Of roughly 920,000 distinct CDR3 sequences in the sample, about a third were seen once. The starting material was cultured CD8+ T cells from PBMCs, obtained from culture after CMV antigen stimulation. The source of these receptors is a human donor in good health (CMV status not recorded). Some clones in this sample may be carry-over from other donors' samples.

In regard to this clonotype: A much larger clone lies a single base off, so this may be a read error. This sequence joins TRBV7-8 and TRBJ2-7, with TRBD1 matching 11 bases. The V gene's germline CDR1 is SGHVS and CDR2 FQNEAQ. CDR3 length: 15 amino acids. CDR3 sequence reads: CVSSLGQGAGHEQYV. As DNA, the CDR3 is TGTGTCAGCAGCTTAGGACAGGGGGCTGGGCACGAGCAGTACGTC.

The CDR3 nucleotides read TGCGCCAGCAGCCAACCCGGGAACAATCAGCCCCAGCATTTT. This translates into CASSQPGNNQPQHF. The chain combines TRBV4-1 with TRBJ1-5; D unresolved. Germline values: CDR1 MGHRA, CDR2 YSYEKL. The CDR3 extends over 14 amino acids. Trimming pared 2 bases from V and 3 bases from J, leaving 8 bases between.

The chain couples TRBV12-3 or TRBV12-4 to TRBJ2-1; D unclear. The V gene lost 7 bases and the J gene lost 8 bases, with 15 bases spanning the gap. The CDR3 contains 13 residues. The CDR3 DNA sequence: TGTGCCAGCATCCTCGGACCAGGAGATGAGCAGTTCTTC. Amino acids: CASILGPGDEQFF.

The V call is TRBV5-1, the J call TRBJ2-1; D gene unclear. Germline CDR1 SGHRS, CDR2 YFSETQ. The CDR3 is 12 amino acids. Between the trimmed V and J ends, which lost 1 base and 8 bases, there was a span of 7 bases. The CDR3 sequence is CASSLRGHEQFF. The CDR3 region has the DNA TGCGCCAGCAGCTTGCGTGGGCATGAGCAGTTCTTC.

A remark on this clonotype: Sequence at one end of the junction differs from germline and may be a read error. The J gene is TRBJ2-1, the V gene TRBV7-6, with D possibly being TRBD1 (6 bases). The germline V gene has CDR1 SGHVS and CDR2 FNYEAQ. CDR3 length: 13 residues. CDR3: CAGSKQGSSEQFF. The CDR3 nucleotides are TGTGCCGGCAGCAAACAGGGTTCTAGTGAGCAGTTCTTC.

This clonotype was counted ten times or more. The chain links TRBV7-8 to TRBJ1-1, with D tentatively TRBD1 (6 bases). V lost 5 bases to trimming and J lost 1 base, with 11 bases between them. Per germline, CDR1 SGHVS and CDR2 FQNEAQ. There are 14 residues in the CDR3. CDR3 region: CASSPDRRNTEAFF. In nucleotides, the CDR3 is TGTGCCAGCAGCCCCGACAGGCGGAACACTGAAGCTTTCTTT.

As concerns this clonotype: Just one base apart from a much larger clone, this may be a read error. This chain uses TRBV7-6 with TRBJ1-2, with TRBD1 as a possible D gene (5 bases). Germline CDR1 SGHVS, CDR2 FNYEAQ. The CDR3 totals 14 residues. CDR3 nucleotides: TGTGTCAGCAGCTTAACAGGAATTTCCGATGGCTACACCTTC. It specifies CVSSLTGISDGYTF. Looking up the rest from reference TRBV7-6 and TRBJ1-2 gives the full variable domain: GAGVSQSPRYKVTKRGQDVALRCDPISGHVSLYWYRQALGQGPEFLTYFNYEAQQDKSGLPNDRFSAERPEGSISTLTIQRTEQRDSAMYRCVSSLTGISDGYTFGSGTRLTVV.

This clonotype showed up just a few times. The rearrangement joins TRBV7-6 to TRBJ2-5; D may be TRBD1 or TRBD2 (5 bases each). V lost 2 bases to trimming and J lost 3 bases, with 16 bases between them. Germline V gives CDR1 SGHVS, CDR2 FNYEAQ. The length of the CDR3 is 16 residues. The CDR3 DNA reads as TGTGCCAGCAGCTTACCCCGGGACCCCAAGGAAGAGACCCAGTACTTC. Amino acid sequence: CASSLPRDPKEETQYF.

This clonotype has just a few counts. The chain joins TRBV7-2 to TRBJ1-2; D gene uncertain. In germline, CDR1 is SGHTA, CDR2 FQGNSA. CDR3 length equals 16 residues. Trimming stripped 0 bases from V and 1 base from J, with 12 bases between. CDR3 loop: CASSLARRGSNYGYTF. The CDR3 DNA reads TGTGCCAGCAGCTTAGCGCGGCGCGGAAGTAACTATGGCTACACCTTC.

The chain uses TRBV20-1 and TRBJ2-3, with 8 bases fitting TRBD1. This CDR3 spans 18 amino acids. J was trimmed by 2 bases and V by 0 bases; bases with no gene match: 13. Germline V gene sequence: CDR1 DFQATT, CDR2 SNEGSKA (reference sequence). For the CDR3, the DNA is TGCAGTGCTAGAGATGACTCGACAGGGGTCCTTGACACAGATACGCAGTATTTT. Protein sequence: CSARDDSTGVLDTDTQYF.

This clonotype turned up a few times. The CDR3 DNA reads TGTGCCAGCAGTTTTCGGGGGTCCCCCTACAATGAGCAGTTCTTC. Translation: CASSFRGSPYNEQFF. V usage is TRBV12-3 or TRBV12-4 and J usage is TRBJ2-1; tentative D call: TRBD2 (6 bases). V lost 3 bases and J 2 bases, leaving 11 bases between the germline ends. This CDR3 has 15 residues.

The chain joins TRBV28 to TRBJ1-5, with TRBD1 matching 10 bases. CDR1 MDHEN and CDR2 SYDVKM come from the germline V gene. The trim removed 6 bases at V and 0 bases at J, leaving 5 bases unmatched. The CDR3 has 16 residues. The CDR3 DNA is TGTGCCAGCAGATCCGGGACAGGGGCTAGCAATCAGCCCCAGCATTTT. Translated, it gives CASRSGTGASNQPQHF. Complete variable domain (other parts from reference TRBV28 and TRBJ1-5): DVKVTQSSRYLVKRTGEKVFLECVQDMDHENMFWYRQDPGLGLRLIYFSYDVKMKEKGDIPEGYSVSREKKERFSLILESASTNQTSMYLCASRSGTGASNQPQHFGDGTRLSIL.

The chain has TRBV5-6 and TRBJ2-3, with D hard to call. The germline V gene encodes CDR1 SGHDT and CDR2 YYEEEE. The length of the CDR3 is 13 residues. Trimming pared 0 bases from V and 11 bases from J, leaving 13 bases between. CDR3 sequence: CASSLEWEGEQYF. The CDR3 bases are TGTGCCAGCAGCTTGGAATGGGAAGGAGAGCAGTATTTT.

This chain joins TRBV5-5 and TRBJ1-1; possibly TRBD1 for D (6 bases). V lost 4 bases, J lost 6 bases, and 19 bases lay in between. The CDR3 loop spans 15 amino acids. Germline V gives CDR1 SGHKS, CDR2 YYEKEE (reference sequence). CDR3 sequence (DNA): TGTGCCAGCAGCCTCGGGGGGGGCCCTATCTCTGAAGCTTTCTTT. This sequence encodes CASSLGGGPISEAFF.

This chain uses TRBV2 with TRBJ2-2; D unresolved. Germline loops: CDR1 SNHLY, CDR2 FYNNEI. The V end was cut by 10 bases, the J end by 0 bases, with 12 bases between. This CDR3 contains 14 residues. The CDR3 here is CATISTPNTGELFF. In DNA form, the CDR3 reads TGTGCCACCATAAGTACACCGAACACCGGGGAGCTGTTTTTT. Full variable domain (remainder filled in from reference TRBV2 and TRBJ2-2): EPEVTQTPSHQVTQMGQEVILRCVPISNHLYFYWYRQILGQKVEFLVSFYNNEISEKSEIFDDQFSVERPDGSNFTLKIRSTKLEDSAMYFCATISTPNTGELFFGEGSRLTVL.

This sequence joins TRBV12-3 or TRBV12-4 and TRBJ2-1; possible D gene TRBD1, 5 bases. This CDR3 comprises 16 residues. Trimming removed 5 bases at V and 2 bases at J, with 16 bases between. The CDR3 reads CASSTFRVGPYNEQFF. For the CDR3, the DNA is TGTGCCAGCAGTACATTCAGGGTCGGGCCCTACAATGAGCAGTTCTTC.

The CDR3 loop reads CASSYTIQGAHSYGYTF. The CDR3 region has the DNA TGTGCCAGCAGTTACACTATTCAGGGGGCGCATTCCTATGGCTACACCTTC. This chain links TRBV6-5 with TRBJ1-2, with 8 positions matching TRBD1. J lost 4 bases, V lost 2 bases, and 12 bases had no gene match. CDR3 length equals 17 residues. Germline loops: CDR1 MNHEY, CDR2 SVGAGI.